These 5 T cell receptor beta chains were sequenced from one sample in a study of blood T cells in healthy people across ages. Next came a second PCR, run for about 6 to 11 cycles, which used a sample-barcoded 5' primer along with a J-beta primer mix. Each CDR3 protein gets one entry after TCRdb re-called the 5' RACE reads with MiXCR. In the table there are around 1,500,000 distinct CDR3 sequences, roughly 40% of which are singletons. Sequencing was performed on blood. These receptors were collected from a woman aged 18-30 years in good health.

The V gene is TRBV3-1, the J gene TRBJ1-1; D gene ambiguous. Germline CDR1 LGHDT, CDR2 YNNKEL (reference sequence). Trimming removed 0 bases at V and 1 base at J, with 9 bases between. CDR3 length: 15 amino acids. In DNA form, the CDR3 reads TGTGCCAGCAGCCAAGAAGGACTCCAGAACACTGAAGCTTTCTTT. Encoded protein: CASSQEGLQNTEAFF.

This clonotype was seen at least ten times. V gene TRBV7-2 combines with J gene TRBJ2-7; D may be TRBD1 (6 bases). Trimming left V 1 base short and J 7 bases short, with 11 bases between. The CDR3 runs to 13 residues. Germline V gene lookup returns CDR1 SGHTA and CDR2 FQGNSA. The CDR3 loop is CASSLDRVGEQYF. DNA for the CDR3: TGTGCCAGCAGCTTAGACAGGGTGGGGGAGCAGTACTTC.

This clonotype was observed at least ten times. This chain connects TRBV29-1 to TRBJ1-2; the D gene is possibly TRBD1 (6 bases). CDR1 and CDR2 (germline): SQVTM, ANQGSEA. There are 13 residues in the CDR3. V lost 3 bases and J 4 bases, leaving 12 bases between the germline ends. The CDR3 sequence: CSVETTGSYGYTF. CDR3 nucleotides: TGCAGCGTTGAGACTACAGGGAGCTATGGCTACACCTTC.

The genes are TRBV3-1 and TRBJ1-5; perhaps TRBD1 as D (5 bases). V lost 1 base and J 1 base, leaving 8 bases between the germline ends. Germline lookup yields CDR1 LGHDT and CDR2 YNNKEL (reference sequence). The CDR3 runs to 15 residues. CDR3 loop: CASSQGKGSNQPQHF. CDR3 DNA sequence: TGTGCCAGCAGCCAAGGAAAGGGGAGCAATCAGCCCCAGCATTTT.

This clonotype has just a few counts. The V call is TRBV13, the J call TRBJ2-1, with D perhaps matching TRBD2 (5 bases). The CDR3 length is 12 residues. Germline CDR1 is PRHDT and CDR2 is FYEKMQ (reference sequence). Between the trimmed V and J ends, which lost 5 bases and 8 bases, there was a span of 10 bases. The CDR3 nucleotides read TGTGCCAGCAGCGGGCGGACTCATGAGCAGTTCTTC. Its translation is CASSGRTHEQFF.